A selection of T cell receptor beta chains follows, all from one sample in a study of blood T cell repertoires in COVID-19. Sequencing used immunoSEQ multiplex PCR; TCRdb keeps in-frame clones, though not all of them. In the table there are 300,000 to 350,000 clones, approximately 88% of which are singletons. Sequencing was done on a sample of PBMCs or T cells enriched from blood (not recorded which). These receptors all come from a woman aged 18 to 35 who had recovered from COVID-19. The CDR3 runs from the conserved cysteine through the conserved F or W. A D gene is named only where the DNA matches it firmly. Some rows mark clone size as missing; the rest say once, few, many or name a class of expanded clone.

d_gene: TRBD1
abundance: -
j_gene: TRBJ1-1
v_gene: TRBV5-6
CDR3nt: TGTGCCAGCAGCTTCCAGGGGGTAATCATCACTGAAGCTTTCTTT
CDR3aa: CASSFQGVIITEAFF

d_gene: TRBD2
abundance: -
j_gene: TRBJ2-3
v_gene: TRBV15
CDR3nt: TGTGCCACCAGCAGAGACATTCGACTAGCGGGAGCGGATACGCAGTATTTT
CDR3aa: CATSRDIRLAGADTQYF

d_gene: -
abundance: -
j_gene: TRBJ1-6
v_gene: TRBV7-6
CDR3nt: TGTGCCAGCAGCCAAAGATCCCGTGAGTCACCCCTCCACTTT
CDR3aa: CASSQRSRESPLHF

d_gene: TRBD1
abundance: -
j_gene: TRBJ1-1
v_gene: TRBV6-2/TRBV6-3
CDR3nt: TGTGCCAGCAGTCGACAGGGAGCTGAAGCTTTCTTT
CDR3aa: CASSRQGAEAFF

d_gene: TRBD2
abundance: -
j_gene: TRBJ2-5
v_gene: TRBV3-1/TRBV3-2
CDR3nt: TGTGCCAGCAGCCATATAGCGGGGATAGAGACCCAGTACTTC
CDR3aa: CASSHIAGIETQYF

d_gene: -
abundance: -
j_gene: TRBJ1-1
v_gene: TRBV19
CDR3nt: TGTGCCAGTAGTATAACCATCGACAGGATATCGGACACTGAAGCTTTCTTT
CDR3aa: CASSITIDRISDTEAFF

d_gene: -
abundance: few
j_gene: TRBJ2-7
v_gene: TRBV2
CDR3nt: TGTGCCAGCACGGTAGAGGGCAACTCCTACGAGCAGTACTTC
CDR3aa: CASTVEGNSYEQYF

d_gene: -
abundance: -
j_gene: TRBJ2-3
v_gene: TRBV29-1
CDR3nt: TGCAGCGTTGACCATACTGACACAGATACGCAGTATTTT
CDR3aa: CSVDHTDTDTQYF

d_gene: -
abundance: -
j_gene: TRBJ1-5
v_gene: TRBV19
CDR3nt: TGTGCCAGTAGTGTGCCGGGATCTCTTGATAGCAATCAGCCCCAGCATTTT
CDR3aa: CASSVPGSLDSNQPQHF

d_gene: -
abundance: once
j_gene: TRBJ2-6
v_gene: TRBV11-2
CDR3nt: TGTGCCAGCAGCTTAGAGCCAGGGAATGCCTGGGCCAACGTCCTGACTTTC
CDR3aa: CASSLEPGNAWANVLTF

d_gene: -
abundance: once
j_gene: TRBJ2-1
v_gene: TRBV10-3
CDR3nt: TGTGCCATCAGCGCCGGGGATTACAATGAGCAGTTCTTC
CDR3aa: CAISAGDYNEQFF

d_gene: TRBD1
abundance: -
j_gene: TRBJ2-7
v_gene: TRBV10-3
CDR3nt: TGTGCCATCAGCCCTAGACAGGGTCCCTACGAGCAGTACTTC
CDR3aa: CAISPRQGPYEQYF

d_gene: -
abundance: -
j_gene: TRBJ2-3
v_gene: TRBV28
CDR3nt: TGTGCCAGCAGTTCCGCGGGGAGTGGAGATACGCAGTATTTT
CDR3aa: CASSSAGSGDTQYF

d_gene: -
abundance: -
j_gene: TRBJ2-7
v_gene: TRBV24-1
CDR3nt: TGTGCCACCAGTGATCCCCGCCAAGATAGCTACGAGCAGTACTTC
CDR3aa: CATSDPRQDSYEQYF

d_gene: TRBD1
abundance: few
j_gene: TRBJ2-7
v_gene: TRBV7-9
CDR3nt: TGTGCCAGCAGCTTGGCGGACAGGGGCGAGCAGTACTTC
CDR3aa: CASSLADRGEQYF

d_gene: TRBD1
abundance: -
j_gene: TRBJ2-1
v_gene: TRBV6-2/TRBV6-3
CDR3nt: TGTGCCAGCAGTTTCGACAGGGGGCGCGACAATGAGCAGTTCTTC
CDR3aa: CASSFDRGRDNEQFF

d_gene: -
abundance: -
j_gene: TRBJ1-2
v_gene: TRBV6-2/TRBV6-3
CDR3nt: TGTGCCAGCAGCCCAGCGGGGGCAGGGCGGAATAACTATGGCTACACCTTC
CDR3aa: CASSPAGAGRNNYGYTF

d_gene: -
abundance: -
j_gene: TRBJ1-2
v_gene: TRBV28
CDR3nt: TGTGCCAGCAGTGCGACAGATAACTATGGCTACACCTTC
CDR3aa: CASSATDNYGYTF

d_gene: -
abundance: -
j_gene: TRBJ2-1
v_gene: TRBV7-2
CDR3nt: TGTGCCAGCAGCTTAGTTGGTAGCAGTAATGAGCAGTTCTTC
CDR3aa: CASSLVGSSNEQFF

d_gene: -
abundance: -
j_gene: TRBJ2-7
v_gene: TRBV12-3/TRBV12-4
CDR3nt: TGTGCCACAGGGGACGACTCCTACGAGCAGTACTTC
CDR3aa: CATGDDSYEQYF

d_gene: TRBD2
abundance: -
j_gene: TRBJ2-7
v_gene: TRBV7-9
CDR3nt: TGTGCCAGCAGCTTCGGGACGGGAGGGCTCTACGAGCAGTACTTC
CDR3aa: CASSFGTGGLYEQYF

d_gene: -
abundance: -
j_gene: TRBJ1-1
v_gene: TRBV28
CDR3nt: TGTGCCAGCAGTTTGCGACGTGGAGGGAACACTGAAGCTTTCTTT
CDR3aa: CASSLRRGGNTEAFF

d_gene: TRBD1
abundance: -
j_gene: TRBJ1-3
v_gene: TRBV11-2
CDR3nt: TGTGCCAGCAGCTTGGGGACAGGGATTTTCGGAAACACCATATATTTT
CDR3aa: CASSLGTGIFGNTIYF

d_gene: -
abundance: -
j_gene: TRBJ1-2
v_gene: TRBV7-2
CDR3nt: TGTGCCAGCAGCTTAGGGGGGGGGCCCAGAGCTAACTATGGCTACACCTTC
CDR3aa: CASSLGGGPRANYGYTF

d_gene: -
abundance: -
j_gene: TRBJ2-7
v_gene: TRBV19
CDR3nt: TGTGCCAGTAGTGCTAATAGGGGTTCCGAGCAGTACTTC
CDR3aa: CASSANRGSEQYF

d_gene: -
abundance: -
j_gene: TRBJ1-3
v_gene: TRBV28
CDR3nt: TGTGCCAGCAGTTCAATACAGCAAGCGGGTGGAAACACCATATATTTT
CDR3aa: CASSSIQQAGGNTIYF

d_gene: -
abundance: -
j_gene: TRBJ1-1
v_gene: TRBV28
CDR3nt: TGTGCCAGCAGTTTACATGGGAGGGTAAACACTGAAGCTTTCTTT
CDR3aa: CASSLHGRVNTEAFF

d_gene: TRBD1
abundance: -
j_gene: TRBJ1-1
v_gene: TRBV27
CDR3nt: TGTGCCAGCAGTTCACCTCCGGGACAGCGGAACACTGAAGCTTTCTTT
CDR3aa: CASSSPPGQRNTEAFF

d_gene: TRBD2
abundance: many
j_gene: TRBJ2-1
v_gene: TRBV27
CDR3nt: TGTGCCAGCAGGCCGAGGGGGACTAGCGGGAGCGAGCAGTTCTTC
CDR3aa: CASRPRGTSGSEQFF

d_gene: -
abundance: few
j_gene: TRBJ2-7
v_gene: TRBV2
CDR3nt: TGTGCCAGCGGACAAGGTGTTGGCCACTACGAGCAGTACTTC
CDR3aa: CASGQGVGHYEQYF

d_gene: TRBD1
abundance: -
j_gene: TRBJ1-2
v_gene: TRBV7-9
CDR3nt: TGTGCCAGTAGCCACAGGGGATCGGATGGCTACACCTTC
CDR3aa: CASSHRGSDGYTF

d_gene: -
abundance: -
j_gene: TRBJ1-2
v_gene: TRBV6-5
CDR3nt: TGTGCCAGCAGTACGACAGACTATGGCTACACCTTC
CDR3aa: CASSTTDYGYTF

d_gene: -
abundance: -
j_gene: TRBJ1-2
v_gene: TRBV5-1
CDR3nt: TGCGCCAGCAGCCTTCGGGAGGACTATGGCTACACCTTC
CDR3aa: CASSLREDYGYTF

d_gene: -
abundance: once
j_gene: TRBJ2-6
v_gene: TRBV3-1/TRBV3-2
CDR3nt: TGTGCCAGCAGCCAACCCTCCAGGGATTATGGGGCCAACGTCCTGACTTTC
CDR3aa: CASSQPSRDYGANVLTF

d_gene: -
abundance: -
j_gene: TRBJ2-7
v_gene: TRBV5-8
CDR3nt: TGTGCCAGCAGCTTTCCGCGCTACGAGCAGTACTTC
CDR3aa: CASSFPRYEQYF

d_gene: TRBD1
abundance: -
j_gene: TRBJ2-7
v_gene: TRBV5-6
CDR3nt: TGTGCCAGCAGCCCGGACAGGACGAGCTCCTACGAGCAGTACTTC
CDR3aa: CASSPDRTSSYEQYF

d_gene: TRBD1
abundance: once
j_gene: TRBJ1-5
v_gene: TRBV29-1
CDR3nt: TGCAGCGCTCTGACAGGGGATAGCAATCAGCCCCAGCATTTT
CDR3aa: CSALTGDSNQPQHF

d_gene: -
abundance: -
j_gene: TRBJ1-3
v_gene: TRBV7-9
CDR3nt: TGTGCCAGCAGCTTGCCAGGTCTTAGCTCTGGAAACACCATATATTTT
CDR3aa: CASSLPGLSSGNTIYF

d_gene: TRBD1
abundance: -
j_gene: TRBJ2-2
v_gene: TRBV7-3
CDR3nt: TGTGCCAGCAGCTCCAGAGGACAGGGTGCCGGGGAGCTGTTTTTT
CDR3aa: CASSSRGQGAGELFF

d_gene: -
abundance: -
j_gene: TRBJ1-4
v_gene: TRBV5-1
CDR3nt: TGCGCCAGCGGACCAGACAGTTACAATGAAAAACTGTTTTTT
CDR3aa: CASGPDSYNEKLFF

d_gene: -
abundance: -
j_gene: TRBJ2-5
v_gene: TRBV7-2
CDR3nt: TGTGCCAGCAGCTTAGCTGAGGGCCGGAGGGCAGAGACCCAGTACTTC
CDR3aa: CASSLAEGRRAETQYF

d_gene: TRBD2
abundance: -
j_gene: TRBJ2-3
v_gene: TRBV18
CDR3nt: TGTGCCAGCTCACCCGGACTAGCGACAGATACGCAGTATTTT
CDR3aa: CASSPGLATDTQYF

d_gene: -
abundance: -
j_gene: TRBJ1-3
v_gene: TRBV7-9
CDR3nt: TGTGCCAGCAGCCTACAGGCTCCTGGAAACACCATATATTTT
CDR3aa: CASSLQAPGNTIYF

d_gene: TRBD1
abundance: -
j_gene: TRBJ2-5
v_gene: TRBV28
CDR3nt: TGTGCCAGCAATTTTGGGGGCGGACAGGGCCCAGAAGAGACCCAGTACTTC
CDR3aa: CASNFGGGQGPEETQYF

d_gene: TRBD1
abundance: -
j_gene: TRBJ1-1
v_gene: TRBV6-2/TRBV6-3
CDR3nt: TGTGCCAGCAGTTATAGGGGGCACAGGACGAACACTGAAGCTTTCTTT
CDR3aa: CASSYRGHRTNTEAFF

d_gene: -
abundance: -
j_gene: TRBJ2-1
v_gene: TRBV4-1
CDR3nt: TGCGCCAGCAGCCAAGGAGCCGGGGATCAGTTCTTC
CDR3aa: CASSQGAGDQFF

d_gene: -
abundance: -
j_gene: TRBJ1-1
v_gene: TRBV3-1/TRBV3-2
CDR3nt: TGTGCCAGCAGCCATTTCAGGGTTAGGAACACTGAAGCTTTCTTT
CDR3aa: CASSHFRVRNTEAFF

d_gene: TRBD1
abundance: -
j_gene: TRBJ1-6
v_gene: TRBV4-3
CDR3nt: TGCGCCAGCAGACTGGACAGGAGTAGTTCACCCCTCCACTTT
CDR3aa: CASRLDRSSSPLHF

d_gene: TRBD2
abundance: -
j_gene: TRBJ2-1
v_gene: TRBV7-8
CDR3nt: TGTGCCAGCATCCCCCCAGGGCGGGGGGGGGACAATGAGCAGTTCTTC
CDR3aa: CASIPPGRGGDNEQFF

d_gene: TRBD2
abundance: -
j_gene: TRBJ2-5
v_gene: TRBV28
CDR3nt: TGTGCCAGCAGTCCTACGGGGGGGGGTAACCAAGAGACCCAGTACTTC
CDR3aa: CASSPTGGGNQETQYF

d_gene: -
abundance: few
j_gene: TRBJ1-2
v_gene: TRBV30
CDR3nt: TGTGCCTGGAGTCCGAGGAACTATGGCTACACCTTC
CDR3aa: CAWSPRNYGYTF